A single sample gave rise to the 32 T cell receptor beta chains below, sequenced in a study of Graves' ophthalmopathy and Graves' hyperthyroidism. The authors amplified TCR beta CDR3 regions from RNA transcripts. HTBI primers served in a first-round RT-PCR, which a second-round multiplex PCR followed. One entry per CDR3 protein results from TCRdb running MiXCR on the multiplex PCR reads. This sample has around 40,000 distinct CDR3 sequences, with 52% found just once. Sequenced sample: peripheral blood. These receptor sequences come from an adult man with Graves' ophthalmopathy.

This sequence joins TRBV6-1 and TRBJ1-6; possibly TRBD1 for D (5 bases). This CDR3 is built from 14 residues. Between the trimmed V and J ends, which lost 2 bases and 8 bases, there was a span of 10 bases. CDR1 is MNHNS and CDR2 is SASEGT in the germline V gene. This chain's CDR3 is CASSERQTDSPLHF. For the CDR3, the DNA is TGTGCCAGCAGTGAACGACAGACGGATTCACCCCTCCACTTT.

Sample share makes this clonotype medium-sized. V is TRBV19 and J is TRBJ1-1; D call uncertain. Trimming left V 7 bases short and J 4 bases short, with 16 bases between. The CDR3 loop spans 14 amino acids. Germline V gene lookup returns CDR1 LNHDA and CDR2 SQIVND (reference sequence). The CDR3, as DNA: TGTGCCAGTATAAGGGTGGGGTCGGGCACTGAAGCTTTCTTT. Its protein is CASIRVGSGTEAFF.

There are a few counts of this clonotype. This sequence joins TRBV2 and TRBJ1-2; D call uncertain. Trimming removed 5 bases at V and 4 bases at J, with 8 bases between. The CDR3 consists of 12 residues. Looked up from germline, CDR1 is SNHLY and CDR2 is FYNNEI. As DNA, the CDR3 is TGTGCCAGCAGTACGAAACTCTATGGCTACACCTTC. This encodes CASSTKLYGYTF.

This clonotype has a count of ten or more. The chain links TRBV4-1 to TRBJ2-4; 8 bases align to TRBD2. Germline V CDR1 and CDR2: MGHRA, YSYEKL. There are 13 residues in the CDR3. V dropped 5 bases and J dropped 8; count of bases not matched to a gene: 5. CDR3 nucleotide sequence: TGCGCCAGCAGCAGACGGGGGGGGGACATTCAGTACTTC. This translates into CASSRRGGDIQYF.

This clonotype was seen repeatedly, ten times or more. CDR3: CATTTLAGGTDTQYF. In nucleotides, the CDR3 is TGTGCCACCACGACTTTAGCGGGGGGCACAGATACGCAGTATTTT. The J gene is TRBJ2-3, the V gene TRBV6-2 or TRBV6-3, with 9 bases identical to TRBD2. The trim removed 10 bases at V and 1 base at J, leaving 9 bases unmatched. The length of the CDR3 is 15 residues. Germline CDR1 reads MNHEY; CDR2 reads SVGEGT.

This clonotype was counted ten times or more. The genes are TRBV11-2 and TRBJ1-2; 11 bases align to TRBD1. Germline-derived CDR1 and CDR2 are SGHAT and FQNNGV. Trimming removed 3 bases from V and 7 bases from J; junction bases left unmatched: 7. CDR3 size: 15 residues. Here the CDR3 DNA reads TGTGCCAGCAGCTTGTATCGGACAGGGGGCGCTGGCTACACCTTC. Translated, it gives CASSLYRTGGAGYTF.

This clonotype was observed a few times. The chain recombines TRBV3-1 with TRBJ2-5; tentative D call: TRBD1 (6 bases). The CDR3 consists of 16 residues. CDR1 is LGHDT and CDR2 is YNNKEL in the germline V gene (reference sequence). V dropped 4 bases and J dropped 0 bases, with 15 bases sitting between them. This chain's CDR3 is CASSLEGDMYQETQYF. CDR3 coding DNA: TGTGCCAGCAGCCTAGAGGGGGACATGTACCAAGAGACCCAGTACTTC.

The J gene is TRBJ2-2, the V gene TRBV25-1; D is possibly TRBD1 (6 bases). The CDR3 loop spans 12 amino acids. Trimming removed 6 bases from V and 8 bases from J, with 10 bases in between. Germline-derived CDR1 and CDR2 are MGHDK and SYGVNS. CDR3 sequence: CASRAGTGELFF. As DNA, the CDR3 is TGTGCCAGCAGAGCCGGGACAGGGGAGCTGTTTTTT.

There are many counts of this clonotype. This chain connects TRBV12-5 to TRBJ1-1; 8 nucleotides align to TRBD1. The CDR3 is 15 residues long. The junction had 3 bases not matched to a gene; V was cut back by 3 bases and J by 0 bases. Per germline, CDR1 LGHNT and CDR2 FRNRAP. CDR3 bases: TGTGCTAGTGGTTTAAACAGGGGGATGAACACTGAAGCTTTCTTT. Residues: CASGLNRGMNTEAFF.

This sequence joins TRBV7-9 and TRBJ1-2; 9 bases agree with TRBD1. This CDR3 comprises 16 residues. J lost 2 bases, V lost 6 bases, and 10 bases had no gene match. The V gene's germline CDR1 is SEHNR and CDR2 FQNEAQ (reference sequence). The CDR3 reads CASSPQPGQGNYGYTF. DNA for the CDR3: TGTGCCAGCAGTCCCCAACCGGGACAGGGAAACTATGGCTACACCTTC.

On this clonotype: One junction end disagrees with the germline gene, perhaps due to a read error. The CDR3 nucleotides are TGCAGTGCTACCCAGGGGACCTACGAGCGGTACTTC. Translation: CSATQGTYERYF. This sequence joins TRBV20-1 and TRBJ2-7; D is perhaps TRBD1 (6 bases). Germline assignment: CDR1 DFQATT and CDR2 SNEGSKA (reference sequence). This CDR3 spans 12 amino acids.

The chain is built from TRBV7-8 and TRBJ1-4; a weak D match, TRBD1 (5 bases). V was cut by 5 bases and J by 1 base, with 8 bases left in between. The CDR3 has 14 residues. Germline CDR1 and CDR2: SGHVS and FQNEAQ. Here the CDR3 reads CASSLDRTNEKLFF. The CDR3 DNA reads as TGTGCCAGCAGCCTCGACAGAACTAATGAAAAACTGTTTTTT.

This clonotype was seen ten or more times. The chain uses TRBV7-3 and TRBJ2-1; 8 bases align to TRBD2. The CDR3 is 14 amino acids. Germline V gene data show CDR1 as SGHTA and CDR2 as FQGTGA. Losses at the gene ends were 3 bases for V and 6 bases for J; bases not matched to a gene: 4. CDR3 DNA sequence: TGTGCCAGCAGCTTTAGCGGGACCGGCAATGAGCAGTTCTTC. Amino acids: CASSFSGTGNEQFF.

The V and J genes are TRBV5-1 and TRBJ2-7, with 11 bases fitting TRBD1. The CDR3 spans 11 residues. Germline CDR1 is SGHRS and CDR2 is YFSETQ. The CDR3 coding sequence is TGCGGAGGACAGGGGGCCCACGAGCAGTACGTC. It yields the protein CGGQGAHEQYV.

In this sample, this clonotype turned up many times. This chain connects TRBV12-3 or TRBV12-4 to TRBJ1-4, with D hard to call. The V and J ends lost 5 bases and 11 bases respectively, with 18 bases between them. The CDR3 extends over 14 amino acids. DNA of the CDR3: TGTGCCAGCAGTCCCACGGACCTTACTGGGAAACTGTTTTTT. Protein product: CASSPTDLTGKLFF.

This clonotype was picked up one time. As the CDR3 is not closed by the conserved phenylalanine or tryptophan, this likely results from a read error. The chain links TRBV19 to TRBJ2-1, with 10 bases lining up with TRBD2. The V gene's germline CDR1 is LNHDA and CDR2 SQIVND (reference sequence). The CDR3 has 15 residues. CDR3 coding DNA: TGTGCCAGTAGTATGGTTAGCGGGGGGTACAAGGAGCAGTTCTCC. As protein: CASSMVSGGYKEQFS.

This chain joins TRBV7-2 and TRBJ2-7; D unclear. Germline V lookup: CDR1 SGHTA, CDR2 FQGNSA. V shed 5 bases and J shed 5 bases, with 13 bases lying between them. The CDR3 spans 13 residues. CDR3 DNA: TGTGCCAGCAGCGATCTGGGAATTCACGAGCAGTACGTC. Amino acid sequence: CASSDLGIHEQYV.

This clonotype was recorded many times. As DNA, the CDR3 is TGCGCCAGCAGTCTTCTAGCGGGGCATGAGCAGTTCTTC. This gives the protein CASSLLAGHEQFF. This chain uses TRBV10-1 with TRBJ2-1; 9 positions agree with TRBD2. The V segment lost 5 bases and the J segment 8 bases; nucleotides outside the gene matches: 4. Per germline, CDR1 WNHNN and CDR2 SYGVQD (reference sequence). The CDR3 has 13 residues.

At least ten counts were recorded for this clonotype. V is TRBV4-1 and J is TRBJ1-6; no reliable D call. V was trimmed by 0 bases and J by 11 bases, leaving 11 bases between them. This CDR3 spans 14 amino acids. Per germline, CDR1 MGHRA and CDR2 YSYEKL. CDR3 sequence reads: CASSQDRVETPLHF. The DNA for the CDR3 is TGCGCCAGCAGCCAAGACAGAGTCGAAACACCCCTCCACTTT.

The rearrangement links TRBV9 to TRBJ2-1; D possibly corresponds to TRBD1 (6 bases). The CDR3 loop spans 14 amino acids. Germline V lookup: CDR1 SGDLS, CDR2 YYNGEE. V was shortened by 4 bases and J by 4 bases, with 12 bases between the two germline ends. CDR3 region: CASSTGTPYNEQFF. The DNA of the CDR3 is TGTGCCAGCAGCACCGGGACACCGTACAATGAGCAGTTCTTC.

The J gene is TRBJ2-7, the V gene TRBV11-3; D may be TRBD1 or TRBD2 (6 bases each). Per the germline V gene, CDR1 is SGHNT and CDR2 is YENEEA. The CDR3 covers 14 residues. Trimming took off 1 base at V and 5 bases at J, with 12 bases between the two ends. The CDR3, as DNA: TGTGCCAGCAGCTTAGGGGGGGCGCTGAACGAGCAGTACTTC. It codes for CASSLGGALNEQYF.

This clonotype occurred many times. The chain carries TRBV6-1 and TRBJ2-5, with a tentative D call TRBD1 (5 bases). This CDR3 region has 15 residues. CDR1 is MNHNS, CDR2 SASEGT, per germline. V lost 8 bases and J 4 bases, leaving 20 bases between the germline ends. The CDR3 bases are TGTGCCAGCCGCGACAATCAGGGTTGGGGAGAGACCCAGTACTTC. It is translated as CASRDNQGWGETQYF.

By proportion, this clonotype is medium-sized. The chain joins TRBV7-2 to TRBJ2-7, with 11 bases that match TRBD1. The CDR3 has 13 residues. Germline V gene sequence: CDR1 SGHTA, CDR2 FQGNSA. J lost 10 bases, V lost 5 bases, and 7 bases had no gene match. The CDR3 is CASSPQGQGVQYV. CDR3 DNA sequence: TGTGCCAGCAGCCCTCAGGGACAGGGGGTTCAGTACGTC.

The J gene is TRBJ2-7, the V gene TRBV10-3; 7 bases are shared with TRBD1. Per the germline V gene, CDR1 is ENHRY and CDR2 is SYGVKD. This CDR3 has 14 amino acids. Trimming removed 4 bases from V and 6 bases from J; junction bases left unmatched: 9. The CDR3 bases are TGTGCCATCAGTGGGGCAGCCCCAGGGGGCGAGCAGTACTTC. It translates to CAISGAAPGGEQYF.

The chain employs TRBV20-1 and TRBJ2-1, with 11 bases identical to TRBD2. With V trimmed by 0 bases and J by 12 bases, 10 bases remained unmatched. Germline V gene sequence: CDR1 DFQATT, CDR2 SNEGSKA (reference sequence). CDR3 length: 15 residues. Here the CDR3 reads CSARDGTSGTDTQFF. The CDR3 region has the DNA TGCAGTGCTAGAGATGGGACTAGCGGCACAGATACGCAGTTCTTC.

This chain links TRBV25-1 with TRBJ2-5; a possible D gene is TRBD1 (7 bases). The CDR3 runs 16 residues. V shed 6 bases and J shed 7 bases, with 24 bases lying between them. From germline, CDR1 is MGHDK and CDR2 SYGVNS. The DNA of the CDR3 is TGTGCCAGCAGCCTAACCCGGGACAGCGGGCCGGTGACCCAGTACTTC. This codes for CASSLTRDSGPVTQYF.

This clonotype was observed at least ten times. As DNA, the CDR3 is TGCGCCAGCAGCCCGGACGGTTTTGGCTACACCTTC. Translating it yields CASSPDGFGYTF. The chain joins TRBV5-1 to TRBJ1-2, with D uncertain. The CDR3 has 12 amino acids. The germline V gene encodes CDR1 SGHRS and CDR2 YFSETQ. With 4 bases removed from V and 7 bases from J, the gap between germline ends came to 11 bases. The full variable domain, rest sourced from reference TRBV5-1 and TRBJ1-2, is KAGVTQTPRYLIKTRGQQVTLSCSPISGHRSVSWYQQTPGQGLQFLFEYFSETQRNKGNFPGRFSGRQFSNSRSEMNVSTLELGDSALYLCASSPDGFGYTFGSGTRLTVV.

On this clonotype itself: The conserved phenylalanine or tryptophan normally closing the CDR3 is absent here, so this likely arose from a read error. No DNA is shown, since the ends of the CDR3 on it are uncertain; the CDR3 is the one TCRdb lists. V and J are TRBV15 and TRBJ2-7; the D segment call TRBD1 is taken from the table without a DNA check. The CDR3 adds up to 12 amino acids, both ends counted. Germline lookup yields CDR1 LNHNV and CDR2 YYDKDF (reference sequence). The CDR3 loop reads CATSRGLGGFDD.

On this clonotype: One base away lies a much larger clone, so this may be a sequencing read error. This sequence joins TRBV30 and TRBJ1-1, with 8 bases fitting TRBD1. The CDR3 is made up of 12 amino acids. Germline values: CDR1 GTSNPN, CDR2 SVGIG (reference sequence). J was trimmed by 3 bases and V by 4 bases; bases with no gene match: 1. The CDR3 coding sequence is TGTGCCTGGAACAGGGGGGACACTGAAGCTTTCTTT. Protein: CAWNRGDTEAFF.

The rearrangement uses TRBV11-2 and TRBJ1-2; 7 nucleotides line up with TRBD1. Germline V gene lookup returns CDR1 SGHAT and CDR2 FQNNGV. This CDR3 comprises 14 residues. J lost 4 bases, V lost 5 bases, and 7 bases had no gene match. The chain's CDR3 is CASSADRDSYGYTF. The CDR3 nucleotides read TGTGCCAGCAGCGCTGACAGGGACTCCTATGGCTACACCTTC.

This clonotype has a count of ten or more. The V gene is TRBV6-1, the J gene TRBJ2-2, with 10 bases fitting TRBD1. The CDR3 sequence is 15 residues long. Germline V CDR1 and CDR2: MNHNS, SASEGT. V trimming: 8 bases; J trimming: 5 bases; junction bases outside the gene matches: 8. The CDR3 DNA follows: TGTGCCAGCTTCCCCCGGGGACAGGGGACCGGGGAGCTGTTTTTT. Amino acids: CASFPRGQGTGELFF.

About this clonotype itself: The junction and the germline gene differ at one end; a read error may be behind it. The rearrangement links TRBV10-2 to TRBJ2-1; D may be TRBD1 (5 bases). Germline V lookup: CDR1 WSHSY, CDR2 SAAADI. CDR3 length: 11 residues. This chain's CDR3 is CVSRQYNEQFF. The DNA of the CDR3 is TGCGTCAGCAGACAGTACAATGAGCAGTTCTTC.